This TCR beta chain came from a study of cytomegalovirus exposure and HLA in healthy donors. Study at large: A preliminary data release comprised roughly 80 million unique TCRs obtained from HLA-typed donors.

Use of 60 Vbeta and 13 Jbeta primers characterized the PCR. The repertoire was sequenced with immunoSEQ multiplex PCR; TCRdb's copy has only in-frame clones and lacks some. Of approximately 120,000 clones in the sample, 76% were seen once. Only a few counts were recorded for this clone. Sequencing was performed on PBMCs. This sequence originates from a man aged 50-60 years in good health and CMV-seronegative.

CDR3 DNA sequence: TGTGCCAGCAGGATAGCGGGGGTAGATACGCAGTATTTT. Amino acids: CASRIAGVDTQYF. V is TRBV7-2 and J is TRBJ2-3, with 9 bases fitting TRBD2. V gave up 6 bases and J gave up 5 bases; unmatched junction bases: 3. This CDR3 is built from 13 residues. CDR1 is SGHTA, CDR2 FQGNSA, per germline.